The 27 T cell receptor beta chains below were found in one sample sequenced in a study of CD8 T cells in ankylosing spondylitis. MiXCR was run by TCRdb on the 5' RACE reads, yielding one entry per CDR3 protein. The data show over 60,000 distinct CDR3 sequences, about 5.4% seen once. Sequenced sample: blood, either unsorted or a sorted T cell fraction (not recorded which). Receptor source: a male donor with ankylosing spondylitis or in good health (not recorded which).

This clonotype appeared many times. The rearrangement links TRBV3-1 to TRBJ2-3, with a possible D match to TRBD2 (5 bases). The V end was cut by 4 bases, the J end by 4 bases, with 18 bases between. Germline assignment: CDR1 LGHDT and CDR2 YNNKEL (reference sequence). This CDR3 has 16 amino acids. CDR3 sequence (DNA): TGTGCCAGCAGCCCCCCCGAGCCGGATAGCGCAGATACGCAGTATTTT. Residues: CASSPPEPDSADTQYF.

This clonotype was picked up many times. The chain employs TRBV7-2 and TRBJ2-5; weak D call: TRBD2 (8 bases). Germline lookup yields CDR1 SGHTA and CDR2 FQGNSA. Trimming removed 0 bases from V and 5 bases from J, with 16 bases in between. The CDR3 consists of 16 residues. The CDR3 DNA follows: TGTGCCAGCAGCTTAGCGGCGACAGGGACTAGTGAGACCCAGTACTTC. This codes for CASSLAATGTSETQYF.

Ten or more counts support this clonotype. The chain employs TRBV4-1 and TRBJ1-3; tentatively, D is TRBD1 (6 bases). There are 13 residues in the CDR3. The germline gives CDR1 MGHRA, CDR2 YSYEKL. V lost 5 bases to trimming and J lost 8 bases, with 13 bases between them. The CDR3, as DNA: TGCGCCAGCAGCTACAGGGAGGCGGACACCATATATTTT. Protein sequence: CASSYREADTIYF.

This clonotype was detected ten times or more. CDR3 region: CASDKRPGGDSYEQYF. CDR3 in DNA: TGTGCCAGCGATAAAAGGCCAGGAGGTGACTCCTACGAGCAGTACTTC. This rearrangement joins TRBV28 to TRBJ2-7; D possibly corresponds to TRBD2 (5 bases). Germline lookup yields CDR1 MDHEN and CDR2 SYDVKM. The V and J ends lost 8 bases and 0 bases respectively, with 20 bases between them. The length of the CDR3 is 16 residues.

CDR3 in DNA: TGCGCCAGCAGCAACGTGGGTGAGCCCCAGCATTTT. The encoded protein is CASSNVGEPQHF. The gene calls are TRBV5-1 and TRBJ1-5; no clear D. CDR1 is SGHRS, CDR2 YFSETQ, per germline. The length of the CDR3 is 12 residues. The V gene lost 4 bases and the J gene lost 8 bases, with 10 bases spanning the gap.

This clonotype was detected many times. The chain links TRBV3-1 to TRBJ2-3; D is possibly TRBD1 or TRBD2 (5 bases each). Trimming took off 1 base at V and 3 bases at J, with 23 bases between the two ends. Germline values: CDR1 LGHDT, CDR2 YNNKEL (reference sequence). The CDR3 covers 19 residues. As DNA, the CDR3 is TGTGCCAGCAGCCAAGCTTTTTCCCGGACCGGGACCCGAACAGATACGCAGTATTTT. Its protein product is CASSQAFSRTGTRTDTQYF.

This clonotype came up many times. The chain couples TRBV4-1 to TRBJ2-7, with D possibly matching TRBD2 (6 bases). The CDR3 has 17 residues. Germline CDR1 is MGHRA and CDR2 is YSYEKL. V was cut by 1 base and J by 0 bases, with 16 bases left in between. This CDR3 reads CASSQGAGGVSSYEQYF. The CDR3 DNA reads as TGCGCCAGCAGCCAAGGGGCCGGCGGGGTGAGCTCCTACGAGCAGTACTTC.

This clonotype showed up many times. V is TRBV12-5 and J is TRBJ1-1, with D perhaps matching TRBD1 (5 bases). With 4 bases removed from V and 3 bases from J, the gap between germline ends came to 18 bases. There are 16 residues in the CDR3. CDR1 is LGHNT and CDR2 is FRNRAP in the germline V gene. The chain's CDR3 is CASGSTLRGSDTEAFF. The CDR3 nucleotides read TGTGCTAGTGGTTCCACCCTGCGGGGGTCGGACACTGAAGCTTTCTTT.

This clonotype was counted at least ten times. This chain uses TRBV6-5 with TRBJ1-6; D call uncertain. V lost 0 bases and J lost 10, with 13 bases in between. The CDR3 spans 15 residues. CDR1 is MNHEY, CDR2 SVGAGI, per germline. Here the CDR3 reads CASSYSGGKNSPLHF. The CDR3 DNA is TGTGCCAGCAGTTACTCGGGAGGGAAAAACTCACCCCTCCACTTT.

Many counts were recorded for this clonotype. The genes are TRBV20-1 and TRBJ1-3; D unclear. The CDR3 length is 14 residues. CDR1 and CDR2 (germline): DFQATT, SNEGSKA (reference sequence). V lost 6 bases to trimming and J lost 0 bases, with 12 bases between them. The CDR3 spells CSAPDVSSGNTIYF. The CDR3 nucleotides read TGCAGTGCCCCGGACGTTAGCTCTGGAAACACCATATATTTT.

Notes on this clonotype: This may be a read error, as it is one base from a much larger clone. The chain links TRBV18 to TRBJ2-1; D unclear. CDR3 length: 14 amino acids. The germline V gene has CDR1 KGHSH and CDR2 LQKENI. CDR3 DNA sequence: TGTGCCGGCTCACAAACCGCTAGTACTGGTGAGCAGTTCTTC. Its translation: CAGSQTASTGEQFF. Looking up the rest from reference TRBV18 and TRBJ2-1 gives the full variable domain: NAGVMQNPRHLVRRRGQEARLRCSPMKGHSHVYWYRQLPEEGLKFMVYLQKENIIDESGMPKERFSAEFPKEGPSILRIQQVVRGDSAAYFCAGSQTASTGEQFFGPGTRLTVL.

This clonotype was observed at least ten times. This sequence joins TRBV20-1 and TRBJ1-3, with TRBD1 as a possible D gene (5 bases). V lost 2 bases and J 8 bases, leaving 7 bases between the germline ends. The germline V gene has CDR1 DFQATT and CDR2 SNEGSKA (reference sequence). The CDR3 has 11 residues. The CDR3 protein is CSARQGDTIYF. For the CDR3, the DNA is TGCAGTGCTAGACAGGGAGACACCATATATTTT.

This clonotype was recorded at least ten times. This chain's CDR3 is CASSGTGGTISYEQFF. CDR3 nucleotide sequence: TGTGCCAGCAGCGGCACAGGGGGTACGATATCTTATGAGCAGTTCTTC. The rearrangement links TRBV5-6 to TRBJ2-1, with 8 bases matching TRBD1. V trimming: 4 bases; J trimming: 8 bases; junction bases outside the gene matches: 14. The germline V gene encodes CDR1 SGHDT and CDR2 YYEEEE. CDR3 length: 16 amino acids.

This clonotype was counted ten times or more. This rearrangement joins TRBV20-1 to TRBJ2-1; D possibly corresponds to TRBD1 (5 bases). V was cut by 5 bases and J by 5 bases, with 13 bases left in between. The CDR3 runs to 13 residues. Germline V gene sequence: CDR1 DFQATT, CDR2 SNEGSKA (reference sequence). As DNA, the CDR3 is TGCAGTGCTCCGAACGACAGAGACAATGAGCAGTTCTTC. It encodes CSAPNDRDNEQFF.

This clonotype was seen ten or more times. The CDR3 sequence: CSARDPSSGLKAFF. As DNA, the CDR3 is TGCAGTGCTAGAGATCCTTCCAGTGGGCTCAAAGCTTTCTTT. The rearrangement links TRBV20-1 to TRBJ1-1; D remains ambiguous. V was trimmed by 0 bases and J by 9 bases, leaving 17 bases between them. The CDR3 is made up of 14 amino acids. CDR1 DFQATT and CDR2 SNEGSKA come from the germline V gene (reference sequence).

This clonotype was found many times. The J gene is TRBJ2-3, the V gene TRBV12-3 or TRBV12-4; D perhaps matches TRBD2 (5 bases). V lost 4 bases and J 1 base, leaving 12 bases between the germline ends. The CDR3 spans 15 residues. DNA of the CDR3: TGTGCCAGCAGTTCTTTTGGAGGCCGCACAGATACGCAGTATTTT. The encoded protein is CASSSFGGRTDTQYF.

This clonotype appeared many times. This chain connects TRBV6-5 to TRBJ1-6; TRBD1 matches at 8 bases. Looked up from germline, CDR1 is MNHEY and CDR2 is SVGAGI. The J segment lost 10 bases and the V segment lost 2 bases, leaving 13 bases of the junction unmatched. The CDR3 covers 17 residues. CDR3 nucleotide sequence: TGTGCCAGCAGTTACCTATTAGGGACAGGACGAGGATCACCCCTCCACTTT. It translates to CASSYLLGTGRGSPLHF.

The rearrangement uses TRBV6-1 and TRBJ1-4; 10 bases line up with TRBD1. V shed 6 bases, J shed 6 bases, and the junction held 7 bases outside the gene matches. CDR1 is MNHNS and CDR2 is SASEGT in the germline V gene. The CDR3 loop spans 15 amino acids. Here the CDR3 DNA reads TGTGCCAGCAGCCCCCCGGGACAGGGGTATGAAAAACTGTTTTTT. Translated, it gives CASSPPGQGYEKLFF.

This clonotype was counted ten times or more. The chain employs TRBV7-8 and TRBJ2-7, with D perhaps TRBD2 (6 bases). V lost 11 bases to trimming and J lost 5 bases, with 22 bases between them. This CDR3 spans 14 amino acids. Germline V CDR1 and CDR2: SGHVS, FQNEAQ. CDR3 sequence reads: CAVSTAVGGDEQYF. The CDR3 region has the DNA TGTGCCGTCAGCACAGCGGTTGGCGGGGACGAGCAGTACTTC. The whole variable domain, remainder taken from reference TRBV7-8 and TRBJ2-7, is GAGVSQSPRYKVAKRGQDVALRCDPISGHVSLFWYQQALGQGPEFLTYFQNEAQLDKSGLPSDRFFAERPEGSVSTLKIQRTQQEDSAVYLCAVSTAVGGDEQYFGPGTRLTVT.

This clonotype appeared many times. This chain uses TRBV5-1 with TRBJ1-2; the match to TRBD1 covers 7 bases. With V trimmed by 0 bases and J by 2 bases, 1 base remained unmatched. The CDR3 has 14 amino acids. Germline CDR1 SGHRS, CDR2 YFSETQ. The CDR3 reads CASSLETGNYGYTF. The CDR3 DNA reads as TGCGCCAGCAGCTTGGAGACAGGGAACTATGGCTACACCTTC. Full variable domain (remainder filled in from reference TRBV5-1 and TRBJ1-2): KAGVTQTPRYLIKTRGQQVTLSCSPISGHRSVSWYQQTPGQGLQFLFEYFSETQRNKGNFPGRFSGRQFSNSRSEMNVSTLELGDSALYLCASSLETGNYGYTFGSGTRLTVV.

This clonotype showed up many times. J is TRBJ2-1 and V is TRBV5-4; tentatively, D is TRBD2 (6 bases). V lost 4 bases and J 6 bases, leaving 11 bases between the germline ends. CDR3 length equals 13 residues. Per the germline V gene, CDR1 is SGHNT and CDR2 is YYREEE (reference sequence). CDR3 in amino acids: CASSRWGVNEQFF. In DNA, the CDR3 is TGTGCCAGCAGCCGCTGGGGGGTCAATGAGCAGTTCTTC.

This clonotype was seen at least ten times. J is TRBJ2-7 and V is TRBV20-1; D unresolved. Per germline, CDR1 DFQATT and CDR2 SNEGSKA (reference sequence). This CDR3 region has 13 residues. The V gene lost 3 bases and the J gene lost 4 bases, with 13 bases spanning the gap. CDR3 nucleotides: TGCAGTGCTAGGGTGGTTAGCTTGTACGAGCAGTACTTC. Its translation is CSARVVSLYEQYF.

This clonotype was counted at least ten times. The chain recombines TRBV20-1 with TRBJ1-1; D gene uncertain. CDR3 size: 15 residues. V was clipped by 3 bases and J by 1 base, with 15 bases between them. Germline lookup yields CDR1 DFQATT and CDR2 SNEGSKA (reference sequence). Written as DNA, the CDR3 is TGCAGTGCTAGCCCGGCGAAACCTAAGAACACTGAAGCTTTCTTT. This translates into CSASPAKPKNTEAFF.

This clonotype was found many times. This sequence joins TRBV5-1 and TRBJ2-3; no clear D gene. V lost 2 bases and J 1 base, leaving 8 bases between the germline ends. The CDR3 covers 14 residues. Germline CDR1 SGHRS, CDR2 YFSETQ. The CDR3 DNA follows: TGCGCCAGCAGCTTCGACGGCCGCACAGATACGCAGTATTTT. Residues: CASSFDGRTDTQYF.

This clonotype has a count of ten or more. The chain combines TRBV28 with TRBJ1-2; 9 bases map to TRBD1. The V and J ends lost 3 bases and 5 bases, in that order; junction bases with no gene match: 7. The V gene's germline CDR1 is MDHEN and CDR2 SYDVKM. The CDR3 covers 15 residues. CDR3 sequence (DNA): TGTGCCAGCAGTTTTGACAGGGGGGCAATTTATGGCTACACCTTC. Its protein is CASSFDRGAIYGYTF.

This chain uses TRBV19 with TRBJ2-1, with 9 bases that match TRBD1. The CDR3 has 18 amino acids. CDR1 and CDR2 from the germline V gene are LNHDA and SQIVND (reference sequence). V was pared by 6 bases and J by 8 bases, with 20 bases of the junction left unmatched. CDR3: CASSESDRGSRSDDEQFF. The CDR3 DNA sequence: TGTGCCAGTAGCGAGTCTGACAGGGGGAGTCGCTCGGATGATGAGCAGTTCTTC.

This clonotype was seen ten or more times. V gene TRBV5-3 combines with J gene TRBJ2-7; the D is unclear. TRBV5-3 is filed as an ORF, its function uncertain. The CDR3 contains 17 residues. V was shortened by 3 bases and J by 1 base, with 20 bases between the two germline ends. As DNA, the CDR3 is TGTGCCAGAAGCTGGTGTAGTGGAGCCGGTCGTTCCTACGAGCAGTACTTC. Its translation is CARSWCSGAGRSYEQYF.